The 16 T cell receptor beta chains presented below share a single source sample, sequenced in a study of cytomegalovirus exposure and HLA in healthy donors. The PCR made use of 60 Vbeta and 13 Jbeta primers. The data were produced by immunoSEQ multiplex PCR, yet TCRdb's version contains in-frame clones alone and is incomplete. The sample contains about 90,000 clones, approximately 79% of which appear only once. Material for sequencing was PBMCs. These receptors were taken from a man aged 25-40 years in good health and CMV-seronegative.

The chain uses TRBV6-5 and TRBJ1-1; D gene uncertain. The CDR3 is made up of 13 amino acids. The V end was cut by 8 bases, the J end by 1 base, with 11 bases between. CDR1 is MNHEY and CDR2 is SVGAGI in the germline V gene. CDR3 DNA: TGTGCCAGCTCCAATGGGAGGAACACTGAAGCTTTCTTT. It yields the protein CASSNGRNTEAFF.

The chain links TRBV7-3 to TRBJ1-2; 10 nucleotides agree with TRBD1. The J segment lost 6 bases and the V segment lost 5 bases, leaving 3 bases of the junction unmatched. CDR1 is SGHTA and CDR2 is FQGTGA in the germline V gene. The CDR3 sequence is 13 residues long. This chain's CDR3 is CASSTGTGDGYTF. CDR3 coding DNA: TGTGCCAGCAGCACCGGGACAGGGGATGGCTACACCTTC.

The chain links TRBV30 to TRBJ2-7; tentative D call: TRBD2 (6 bases). V lost 4 bases, J lost 5 bases, and 12 bases lay in between. The CDR3 contains 12 residues. The V gene's germline CDR1 is GTSNPN and CDR2 SVGIG (reference sequence). Here the CDR3 reads CAWKEGTHEQYF. The CDR3 DNA reads TGTGCCTGGAAGGAGGGGACTCACGAGCAGTACTTC.

CDR3 protein: CASFPAGQSYEQYF. DNA of the CDR3: TGTGCCAGCTTTCCCGCGGGTCAGTCCTACGAGCAGTACTTC. The gene calls are TRBV11-2 and TRBJ2-7; D is perhaps TRBD2 (5 bases). Trimming removed 8 bases from V and 1 base from J, with 15 bases in between. The germline gives CDR1 SGHAT, CDR2 FQNNGV. This CDR3 is built from 14 residues.

This clone was observed a few times. At one boundary the junction diverges from the germline segment, which might be a read error. The rearrangement uses TRBV11-3 and TRBJ2-5, with 8 nucleotides matching TRBD2. CDR1 SGHNT and CDR2 YENEEA come from the germline V gene. The CDR3 is made up of 11 amino acids. The CDR3 DNA sequence: TGTGCCAGCAGCTGGACTAGCTCTCCTAACTTC. Amino acid sequence: CASSWTSSPNF.

Written as DNA, the CDR3 is TGTGCCAGTAGCGCCGGGACACCGAGATCCTACGAGCAGTACTTC. This codes for CASSAGTPRSYEQYF. The genes are TRBV19 and TRBJ2-7; perhaps TRBD1 as D (6 bases). Looked up from germline, CDR1 is LNHDA and CDR2 is SQIVND (reference sequence). Between the trimmed V and J ends, which lost 6 bases and 1 base, there was a span of 16 bases. The CDR3 has 15 residues. The full variable domain, its missing parts supplied by reference TRBV19 and TRBJ2-7, is DGGITQSPKYLFRKEGQNVTLSCEQNLNHDAMYWYRQDPGQGLRLIYYSQIVNDFQKGDIAEGYSVSREKKESFPLTVTSAQKNPTAFYLCASSAGTPRSYEQYFGPGTRLTVT.

This chain uses TRBV6-1 with TRBJ2-7; TRBD1 might be the D (6 bases). The V and J ends lost 0 bases and 1 base respectively, with 16 bases between them. The CDR3 length is 17 residues. Germline V lookup: CDR1 MNHNS, CDR2 SASEGT. Written as DNA, the CDR3 is TGTGCCAGCAGTGAAGCGCAGACAGTAAGGGGGTCCTACGAGCAGTACTTC. Amino acid sequence: CASSEAQTVRGSYEQYF.

V gene TRBV9 combines with J gene TRBJ2-1; perhaps TRBD1 as D (6 bases). The CDR3 is made up of 14 amino acids. From germline, CDR1 is SGDLS and CDR2 YYNGEE. The ends were cut back, 3 bases at V and 2 bases at J, with 9 bases in the middle. CDR3 DNA: TGTGCCAGCAGCGCAGGGGACACCTACAATGAGCAGTTCTTC. Protein product: CASSAGDTYNEQFF.

The CDR3 reads CASNLQGPYEQYV. For the CDR3, the DNA is TGTGCCAGCAACTTACAGGGGCCCTACGAGCAGTACGTC. The chain couples TRBV6-1 to TRBJ2-7; 7 bases align to TRBD1. After removal of 7 bases from V and 2 bases from J, the junction contained 5 bases not matched to a gene. The CDR3 is 13 amino acids. Germline CDR1 reads MNHNS; CDR2 reads SASEGT.

The genes are TRBV6-5 and TRBJ1-6; 8 nucleotides agree with TRBD1. The CDR3 is made up of 15 amino acids. CDR1 is MNHEY, CDR2 SVGAGI, per germline. V was pared by 6 bases and J by 7 bases, with 8 bases of the junction left unmatched. Here the CDR3 reads CASRPDRGQNSPLHF. CDR3 DNA sequence: TGTGCCAGCAGACCCGACAGGGGCCAAAATTCACCCCTCCACTTT.

The genes are TRBV30 and TRBJ1-2; unclear D gene. V lost 3 bases and J 0 bases, leaving 14 bases between the germline ends. The CDR3 has 15 amino acids. CDR1 is GTSNPN and CDR2 is SVGIG in the germline V gene (reference sequence). The chain's CDR3 is CAWRGGGFSNYGYTF. CDR3 nucleotides: TGTGCCTGGAGGGGAGGAGGGTTTTCTAACTATGGCTACACCTTC. The full variable domain, rest sourced from reference TRBV30 and TRBJ1-2, is SQTIHQWPATLVQPVGSPLSLECTVEGTSNPNLYWYRQAAGRGLQLLFYSVGIGQISSEVPQNLSASRPQDRQFILSSKKLLLSDSGFYLCAWRGGGFSNYGYTFGSGTRLTVV.

This rearrangement joins TRBV7-9 to TRBJ2-7, with no clear D. CDR3 length: 11 residues. Germline CDR1 SEHNR, CDR2 FQNEAQ (reference sequence). V was cut by 7 bases and J by 7 bases, with 11 bases left in between. CDR3 DNA sequence: TGTGCCAGCACCCTCTCCCAGGAGCAGTACTTC. Translation gives CASTLSQEQYF.

The V call is TRBV5-4, the J call TRBJ1-1, with 9 bases that match TRBD1. Germline V CDR1 and CDR2: SGHNT, YYREEE (reference sequence). The CDR3 totals 15 residues. J was trimmed by 1 base and V by 5 bases; bases with no gene match: 6. The CDR3 protein is CASRKKQGANTEAFF. Written as DNA, the CDR3 is TGTGCCAGCAGAAAAAAACAGGGGGCGAACACTGAAGCTTTCTTT.

This clone was found once. The gene calls are TRBV5-1 and TRBJ2-3; 7 nucleotides agree with TRBD2. The germline gives CDR1 SGHRS, CDR2 YFSETQ. The CDR3 is 17 residues long. J was trimmed by 2 bases and V by 0 bases; bases with no gene match: 9. The CDR3 DNA reads TGCGCCAGCAGCTTGGGTGGGGGGACTACACACACAGATACGCAGTATTTT. Protein product: CASSLGGGTTHTDTQYF.

This clone came up a few times. The rearrangement links TRBV5-4 to TRBJ1-4; TRBD1 might be the D (5 bases). The CDR3 totals 17 residues. The V and J ends lost 4 bases and 1 base respectively, with 17 bases between them. The germline gives CDR1 SGHNT, CDR2 YYREEE (reference sequence). CDR3 sequence (DNA): TGTGCCAGCAGCCGCGGGTCGACGGGGGGAACTAATGAAAAACTGTTTTTT. It codes for CASSRGSTGGTNEKLFF.

V gene TRBV28 combines with J gene TRBJ1-6; perhaps TRBD1 as D (5 bases). This CDR3 spans 15 amino acids. Germline V gene data show CDR1 as MDHEN and CDR2 as SYDVKM. Trimming pared 7 bases from V and 9 bases from J, leaving 19 bases between. CDR3 sequence: CASNIRQLESSPLHF. The CDR3 DNA reads TGTGCCAGCAACATAAGACAGCTTGAGAGTTCACCCCTCCACTTT.